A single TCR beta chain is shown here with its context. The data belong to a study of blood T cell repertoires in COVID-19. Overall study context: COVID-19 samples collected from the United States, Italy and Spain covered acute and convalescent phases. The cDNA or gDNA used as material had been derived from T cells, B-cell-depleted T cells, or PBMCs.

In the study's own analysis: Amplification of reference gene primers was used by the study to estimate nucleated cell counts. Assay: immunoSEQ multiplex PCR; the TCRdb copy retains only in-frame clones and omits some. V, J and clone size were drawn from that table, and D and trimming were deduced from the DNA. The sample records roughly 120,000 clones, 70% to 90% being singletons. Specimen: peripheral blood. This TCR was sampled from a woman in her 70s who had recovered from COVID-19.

The CDR3 is CASSLEGGSEAFF. Here the CDR3 DNA reads TGTGCCAGCAGCTTAGAGGGGGGGTCTGAAGCTTTCTTT. The chain couples TRBV7-2 to TRBJ1-1; a possible D gene is TRBD1 (6 bases). Germline V gene data show CDR1 as SGHTA and CDR2 as FQGNSA. The CDR3 sequence is 13 residues long. Trimming pared 1 base from V and 6 bases from J, leaving 9 bases between. Together with reference TRBV7-2 and TRBJ1-1, the CDR3 gives the full variable domain: GAGVSQSPSNKVTEKGKDVELRCDPISGHTALYWYRQSLGQGLEFLIYFQGNSAPDKSGLPSDRFSAERTGGSVSTLTIQRTQQEDSAVYLCASSLEGGSEAFFGQGTRLTVV.